This T cell receptor beta chain was profiled in a study of cytomegalovirus exposure and HLA in healthy donors. In the study overall: Most donors, about 77% of roughly 400 genotyped, fell in the Caucasian-associated ancestry cluster.

PCR was performed using 60 Vbeta and 13 Jbeta primers. Authors' data handling: Among the unique TCR beta chains that a later analysis counted, about 85 million in all, 9.5 million to 12 million were shared. Sequenced by immunoSEQ multiplex PCR; TCRdb stores in-frame clones only, minus some. The D gene and trimming were derived from the DNA, and the V and J assignments and clone size from that table. Counted here are over 100,000 clones, 65% to 90% occurring once; the ten biggest clones make up 2.1%. Note on this clone: Its antigen is unidentified.

The length of the CDR3 is 15 residues. The germline V gene has CDR1 SGHAT and CDR2 FQNNGV. V lost 6 bases to trimming and J lost 2 bases; unmatched junction nucleotides: 8. Findings and limits, study-wide: Looking again later, the authors saw that most CMV-associated TCR beta chains seemed HLA-restricted. The classifier, whose performance was assessed in both the original and validation cohorts, reportedly diagnosed cytomegalovirus status with high specificity and sensitivity.

The receptor was isolated from a man aged 30 to 39 in good health and CMV-seronegative. The sequenced sample was PBMCs. The chain joins TRBV11-2 to TRBJ2-7, with 9 bases fitting TRBD1. For the CDR3, the DNA is TGTGCCAGCAGTACCCCAGGGACAGGGACCTACGAGCAGTACTTC. Amino acid sequence: CASSTPGTGTYEQYF.